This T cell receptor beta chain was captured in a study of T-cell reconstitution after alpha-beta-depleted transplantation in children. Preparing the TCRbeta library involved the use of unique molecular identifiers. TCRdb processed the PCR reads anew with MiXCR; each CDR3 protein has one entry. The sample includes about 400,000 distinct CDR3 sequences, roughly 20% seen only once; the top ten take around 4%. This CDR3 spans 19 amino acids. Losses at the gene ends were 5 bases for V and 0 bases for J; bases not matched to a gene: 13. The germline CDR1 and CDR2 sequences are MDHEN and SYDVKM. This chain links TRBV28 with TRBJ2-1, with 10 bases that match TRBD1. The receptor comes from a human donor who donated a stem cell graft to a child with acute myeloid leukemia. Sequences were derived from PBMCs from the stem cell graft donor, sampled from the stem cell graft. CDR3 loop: CASSEYRDRGSSSYNEQFF. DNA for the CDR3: TGTGCCAGCAGTGAATACCGGGACAGGGGTTCTAGCTCCTACAATGAGCAGTTCTTC.